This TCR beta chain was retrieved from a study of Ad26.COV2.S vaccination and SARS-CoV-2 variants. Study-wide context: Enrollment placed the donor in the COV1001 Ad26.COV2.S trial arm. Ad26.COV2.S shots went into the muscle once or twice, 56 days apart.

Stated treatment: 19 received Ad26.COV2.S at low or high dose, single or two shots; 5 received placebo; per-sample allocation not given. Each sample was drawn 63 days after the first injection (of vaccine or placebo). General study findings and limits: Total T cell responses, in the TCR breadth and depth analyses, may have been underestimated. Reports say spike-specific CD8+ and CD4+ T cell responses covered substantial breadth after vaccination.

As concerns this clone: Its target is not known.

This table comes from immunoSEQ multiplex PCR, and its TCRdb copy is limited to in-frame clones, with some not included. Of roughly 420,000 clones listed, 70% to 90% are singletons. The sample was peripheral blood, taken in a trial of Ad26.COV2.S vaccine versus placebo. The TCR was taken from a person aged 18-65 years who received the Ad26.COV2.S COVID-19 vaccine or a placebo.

The CDR3 sequence is CASSLGLATDTQYF. CDR3 DNA: TGTGCCAGCAGCTTAGGACTAGCCACAGATACGCAGTATTTT. The chain employs TRBV11-2 and TRBJ2-3, with TRBD2 matching 7 bases. The CDR3 consists of 14 residues. After removal of 1 base from V and 2 bases from J, the junction contained 0 bases not matched to a gene. The germline V gene encodes CDR1 SGHAT and CDR2 FQNNGV.